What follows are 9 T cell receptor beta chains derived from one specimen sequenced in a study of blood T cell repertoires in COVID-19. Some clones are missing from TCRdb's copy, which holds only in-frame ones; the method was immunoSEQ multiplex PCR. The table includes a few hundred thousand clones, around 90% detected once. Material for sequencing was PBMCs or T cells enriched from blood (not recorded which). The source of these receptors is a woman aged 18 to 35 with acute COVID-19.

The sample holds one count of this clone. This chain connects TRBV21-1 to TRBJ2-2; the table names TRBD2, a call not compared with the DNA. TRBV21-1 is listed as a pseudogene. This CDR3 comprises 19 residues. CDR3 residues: CASTKGGTSGVPNTGELFF. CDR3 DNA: TGTGCCAGCACAAAAGGGGGGACTAGCGGAGTCCCGAACACCGGGGAGCTGTTTTTT.

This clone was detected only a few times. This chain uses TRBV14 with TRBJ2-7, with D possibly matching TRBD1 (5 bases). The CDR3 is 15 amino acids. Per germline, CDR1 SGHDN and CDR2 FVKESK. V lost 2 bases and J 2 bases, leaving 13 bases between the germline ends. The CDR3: CASSQRQTYPYEQYF. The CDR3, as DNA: TGTGCCAGCAGCCAAAGACAGACTTACCCCTACGAGCAGTACTTC.

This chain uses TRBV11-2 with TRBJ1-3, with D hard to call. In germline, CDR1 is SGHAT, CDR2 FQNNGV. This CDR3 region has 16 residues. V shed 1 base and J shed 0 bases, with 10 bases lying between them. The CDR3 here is CASSLGTPYSGNTIYF. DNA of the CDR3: TGTGCCAGCAGCTTAGGCACACCATACTCTGGAAACACCATATATTTT.

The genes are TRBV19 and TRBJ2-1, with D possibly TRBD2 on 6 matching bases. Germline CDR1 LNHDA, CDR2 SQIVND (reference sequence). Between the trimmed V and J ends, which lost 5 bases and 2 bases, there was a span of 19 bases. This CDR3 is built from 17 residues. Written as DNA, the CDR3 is TGTGCCAGTAGTGCTTTTGGGACTTCCCCCGCCTACAATGAGCAGTTCTTC. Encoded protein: CASSAFGTSPAYNEQFF.

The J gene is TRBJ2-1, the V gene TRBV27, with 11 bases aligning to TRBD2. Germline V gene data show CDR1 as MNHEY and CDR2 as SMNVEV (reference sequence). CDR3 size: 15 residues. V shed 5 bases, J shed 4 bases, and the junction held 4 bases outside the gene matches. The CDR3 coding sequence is TGTGCCAGCAGTGTACTAGCGGGAGAATACAATGAGCAGTTCTTC. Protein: CASSVLAGEYNEQFF.

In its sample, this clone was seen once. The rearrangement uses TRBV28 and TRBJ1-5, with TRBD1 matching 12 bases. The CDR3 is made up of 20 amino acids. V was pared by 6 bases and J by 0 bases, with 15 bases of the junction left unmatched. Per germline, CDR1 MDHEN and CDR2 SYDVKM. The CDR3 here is CASSPPQPGQGAYSNQPQHF. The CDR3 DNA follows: TGTGCCAGCAGCCCCCCCCAACCGGGACAGGGGGCTTATAGCAATCAGCCCCAGCATTTT.

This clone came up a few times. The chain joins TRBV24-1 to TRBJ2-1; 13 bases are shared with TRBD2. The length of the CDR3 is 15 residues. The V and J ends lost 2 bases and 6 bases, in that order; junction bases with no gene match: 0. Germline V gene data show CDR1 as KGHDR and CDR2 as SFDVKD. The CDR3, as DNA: TGTGCCACCAGTGATTGGACTAGCGGGAGCAATGAGCAGTTCTTC. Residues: CATSDWTSGSNEQFF.

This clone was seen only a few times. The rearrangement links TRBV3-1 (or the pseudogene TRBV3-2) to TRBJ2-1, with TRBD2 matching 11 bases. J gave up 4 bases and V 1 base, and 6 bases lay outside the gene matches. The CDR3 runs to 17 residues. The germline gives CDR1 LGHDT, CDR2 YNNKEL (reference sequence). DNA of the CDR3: TGTGCCAGCAGCCAAGGCGGAGGGACTAGCGGATACAATGAGCAGTTCTTC. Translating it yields CASSQGGGTSGYNEQFF.

This chain's CDR3 is CASIPLPSSGRRGPNEQFF. In DNA, the CDR3 is TGTGCCAGCATCCCGCTTCCCTCTAGCGGGAGGAGGGGGCCCAATGAGCAGTTCTTC. The chain employs TRBV7-9 and TRBJ2-1; 11 nucleotides match TRBD2. This CDR3 comprises 19 residues. V shed 7 bases, J shed 6 bases, and the junction held 20 bases outside the gene matches. CDR1 and CDR2 (germline): SEHNR, FQNEAQ (reference sequence).